The 23 T cell receptor beta chains below all came from one sample that was sequenced in a study of T cell responses to AZD1222 COVID-19 vaccine. Here immunoSEQ multiplex PCR was the method, and the copy in TCRdb shows in-frame clones only, minus some. Among 70,000 to 95,000 clones listed, 89% were seen once. The material sequenced was peripheral blood, taken on day 0 of MenACWY control vaccination. Every receptor here comes from an adult in good health.

The chain couples TRBV27 to TRBJ2-4, with 9 nucleotides matching TRBD1. Germline CDR1 is MNHEY and CDR2 is SMNVEV (reference sequence). The J segment lost 4 bases and the V segment lost 0 bases, leaving 7 bases of the junction unmatched. This CDR3 region has 17 residues. This CDR3 reads CASSLSGTGSGKNIQYF. DNA of the CDR3: TGTGCCAGCAGTTTATCAGGGACAGGGTCTGGAAAAAACATTCAGTACTTC.

The chain joins TRBV5-4 to TRBJ2-3; D remains unclear. This CDR3 region has 15 residues. V was pared by 4 bases and J by 0 bases, with 12 bases between. Germline V lookup: CDR1 SGHNT, CDR2 YYREEE (reference sequence). The CDR3 loop is CASSIKIGSTDTQYF. The CDR3 DNA reads as TGTGCCAGCAGCATAAAAATAGGGAGCACAGATACGCAGTATTTT.

This clone was observed a few times. The CDR3: CASSPRGQLSLTIAEVYGYTF. CDR3 nucleotide sequence: TGCGCCAGCAGTCCCAGGGGCCAACTTTCTTTAACTATAGCCGAGGTCTATGGCTACACCTTC. The chain recombines TRBV5-1 with TRBJ1-2, with D possibly being TRBD1 (6 bases). This CDR3 is built from 21 residues. The V and J ends lost 5 bases and 4 bases respectively, with 36 bases between them. Germline CDR1 reads SGHRS; CDR2 reads YFSETQ.

J is TRBJ1-6 and V is TRBV6-5; no reliable D call. The CDR3 sequence is 16 residues long. V was pared by 0 bases and J by 10 bases, with 16 bases between. From germline, CDR1 is MNHEY and CDR2 SVGAGI. CDR3 in amino acids: CASSYSGRLVGSPLHF. The CDR3 bases are TGTGCCAGCAGTTACTCTGGCCGGCTTGTTGGGTCACCCCTCCACTTT.

The V call is TRBV5-4, the J call TRBJ1-4, with D hard to call. Germline-derived CDR1 and CDR2 are SGHNT and YYREEE (reference sequence). The V gene lost 5 bases and the J gene lost 10 bases, with 18 bases spanning the gap. The CDR3 spans 14 residues. The CDR3 loop is CASRTDGPEGKLFF. The CDR3 DNA sequence: TGTGCCAGCAGGACTGACGGCCCTGAAGGAAAACTGTTTTTT. Looking up the rest from reference TRBV5-4 and TRBJ1-4 gives the full variable domain: ETGVTQSPTHLIKTRGQQVTLRCSSQSGHNTVSWYQQALGQGPQFIFQYYREEENGRGNFPPRFSGLQFPNYSSELNVNALELDDSALYLCASRTDGPEGKLFFGSGTQLSVL.

In this sample, this clone turned up once. The chain recombines TRBV2 with TRBJ1-4; a possible D gene is TRBD1 (5 bases). From germline, CDR1 is SNHLY and CDR2 FYNNEI. The CDR3 is 14 amino acids. Trimming pared 4 bases from V and 4 bases from J, leaving 10 bases between. CDR3 residues: CASSAGTHNEKLFF. The CDR3 DNA follows: TGTGCCAGCAGTGCCGGGACTCATAATGAAAAACTGTTTTTT.

Only one count was recorded for this clone. The CDR3, as DNA: TGTGCCAGCAGGGCACAGGGGGACGGGCATTCACCCCTCCACTTT. Translated: CASRAQGDGHSPLHF. The V and J genes are TRBV28 and TRBJ1-6, with 8 positions matching TRBD1. V shed 6 bases, J shed 8 bases, and the junction held 9 bases outside the gene matches. The CDR3 has 15 residues. Germline V CDR1 and CDR2: MDHEN, SYDVKM. Drawing the rest from reference TRBV28 and TRBJ1-6, the complete variable domain is DVKVTQSSRYLVKRTGEKVFLECVQDMDHENMFWYRQDPGLGLRLIYFSYDVKMKEKGDIPEGYSVSREKKERFSLILESASTNQTSMYLCASRAQGDGHSPLHFGNGTRLTVT.

This clone occurred once. V usage is TRBV2 and J usage is TRBJ2-3, with D tentatively TRBD1 (6 bases). This CDR3 is built from 14 residues. Per the germline V gene, CDR1 is SNHLY and CDR2 is FYNNEI. V dropped 5 bases and J dropped 9 bases, with 18 bases sitting between them. CDR3 amino acids: CASSTSVRGKTQYF. The CDR3 bases are TGTGCCAGCAGTACATCCGTGAGGGGGAAGACGCAGTATTTT. Drawing the rest from reference TRBV2 and TRBJ2-3, the complete variable domain is EPEVTQTPSHQVTQMGQEVILRCVPISNHLYFYWYRQILGQKVEFLVSFYNNEISEKSEIFDDQFSVERPDGSNFTLKIRSTKLEDSAMYFCASSTSVRGKTQYFGPGTRLTVL.

The chain joins TRBV2 to TRBJ1-5, with TRBD1 as a possible D gene (5 bases). Trimming cost V 4 bases and J 3 bases, with 7 bases left between them. The CDR3 has 13 amino acids. Germline CDR1 reads SNHLY; CDR2 reads FYNNEI. The DNA for the CDR3 is TGTGCCAGCAGTGCAGGGCTCAATCAGCCCCAGCATTTT. This sequence encodes CASSAGLNQPQHF.

The rearrangement links TRBV13 to TRBJ2-3; no reliable D call. V lost 3 bases to trimming and J lost 3 bases, with 10 bases between them. Germline V lookup: CDR1 PRHDT, CDR2 FYEKMQ (reference sequence). CDR3 size: 14 residues. CDR3: CASSFVGRTDTQYF. CDR3 bases: TGTGCCAGCAGCTTTGTAGGGCGGACAGATACGCAGTATTTT.

The V and J genes are TRBV6-2 or TRBV6-3 and TRBJ1-5, with TRBD1 matching 10 bases. After removal of 1 base from V and 3 bases from J, the junction contained 12 bases not matched to a gene. The CDR3 extends over 19 amino acids. Germline values: CDR1 MNHEY, CDR2 SVGEGT. The CDR3 DNA is TGTGCCAGCAGTTACTGGCGGGACAGGGGAAACCAGCTCAATCAGCCCCAGCATTTT. Amino acids: CASSYWRDRGNQLNQPQHF.

The genes are TRBV27 and TRBJ1-2; weak D call: TRBD1 (5 bases). The CDR3 is 14 residues long. Germline V gene sequence: CDR1 MNHEY, CDR2 SMNVEV (reference sequence). The germline V and J ends were trimmed by 2 bases and 3 bases, with 10 bases remaining between them. The CDR3 DNA reads TGTGCCAGCAGTTTAGGGCGGGGGGACTATGGCTACACCTTC. It translates to CASSLGRGDYGYTF.

V and J are TRBV12-3 or TRBV12-4 and TRBJ1-2; D unresolved. The V end lost 6 bases, the J end lost 2 bases, and 7 bases lay between the germline ends. This CDR3 spans 12 amino acids. This chain's CDR3 is CASSGRNYGYTF. As DNA, the CDR3 is TGTGCCAGCAGCGGTCGGAACTATGGCTACACCTTC.

The chain recombines TRBV21-1 with TRBJ1-6. TRBV21-1 is an annotated pseudogene. This CDR3 comprises 15 residues. The CDR3 region has the DNA TGTGCCAGCACCACCGTCGGGCAGGTTAATTCACCCCTCCACTTT. It yields the protein CASTTVGQVNSPLHF.

J is TRBJ1-2 and V is TRBV28; the match to TRBD1 covers 7 bases. The CDR3 is made up of 15 amino acids. Germline loops: CDR1 MDHEN, CDR2 SYDVKM. Trimming cost V 5 bases and J 4 bases; bases outside gene matches: 10. For the CDR3, the DNA is TGTGCCAGCAGTGAGATACGAACAGGGGTCTATGGCTACACCTTC. Protein: CASSEIRTGVYGYTF.

CDR3 in DNA: TGCGCCAGCAGCTTGTCGCGGAATTCGGGAGAGACCCAGTACTTC. Translating gives CASSLSRNSGETQYF. The chain couples TRBV5-1 to TRBJ2-5; D unresolved. The CDR3 extends over 15 amino acids. Trimming stripped 1 base from V and 4 bases from J, with 14 bases between. Germline V gene sequence: CDR1 SGHRS, CDR2 YFSETQ.

The chain uses TRBV13 and TRBJ2-1; 7 positions agree with TRBD2. The V gene end was trimmed by 6 bases and the J gene end by 1 base; junction bases not matched to a gene: 3. This CDR3 region has 14 residues. Germline V lookup: CDR1 PRHDT, CDR2 FYEKMQ (reference sequence). The CDR3 bases are TGTGCCAGCAGTCGGGGGGAATCCTACAATGAGCAGTTCTTC. Translating it yields CASSRGESYNEQFF.

This clone has only a few counts. The J gene is TRBJ1-5, the V gene TRBV6-2 or TRBV6-3, with 8 bases that match TRBD1. The trim removed 2 bases at V and 3 bases at J, leaving 12 bases unmatched. This CDR3 is built from 18 residues. Germline-derived CDR1 and CDR2 are MNHEY and SVGEGT. This CDR3 reads CASSYDPRAGGLNQPQHF. DNA for the CDR3: TGTGCCAGCAGTTACGACCCGCGGGCAGGGGGCCTCAATCAGCCCCAGCATTTT.

This clone has a single count. The chain uses TRBV7-9 and TRBJ1-2; D remains unclear. Trimming left V 1 base short and J 4 bases short, with 13 bases between. CDR1 and CDR2 from the germline V gene are SEHNR and FQNEAQ (reference sequence). The CDR3 spans 15 residues. The CDR3 sequence is CASSLVRSGFYGYTF. The CDR3 DNA follows: TGTGCCAGCAGCTTAGTTAGGAGCGGATTCTATGGCTACACCTTC.

The gene calls are TRBV12-3 or TRBV12-4 and TRBJ1-6; tentatively, D is TRBD1 (6 bases). CDR3 length: 13 amino acids. V was clipped by 6 bases and J by 13 bases, with 16 bases between them. In DNA form, the CDR3 reads TGTGCCAGCAGCCTAGGGGGTCGGCCGCCCCTCCACTTT. This translates into CASSLGGRPPLHF.

The genes are TRBV11-2 and TRBJ2-7, with a possible D match to TRBD2 (6 bases). With 4 bases removed from V and 4 bases from J, the gap between germline ends came to 14 bases. The CDR3 runs 14 residues. Germline assignment: CDR1 SGHAT and CDR2 FQNNGV. This CDR3 reads CASSWRTTSYEQYF. In nucleotides, the CDR3 is TGTGCCAGCAGCTGGAGAACGACTAGTTACGAGCAGTACTTC.

The chain recombines TRBV3-1 (or the pseudogene TRBV3-2) with TRBJ1-1; the D is unclear. Trimming stripped 0 bases from V and 4 bases from J, with 21 bases between. The CDR3 covers 18 residues. In germline, CDR1 is LGHDT, CDR2 YNNKEL (reference sequence). The chain's CDR3 is CASSQDLRARAGTTEAFF. The CDR3 DNA is TGTGCCAGCAGCCAAGATCTTAGGGCTCGTGCAGGTACCACTGAAGCTTTCTTT.

The rearrangement links TRBV12-3 or TRBV12-4 to TRBJ2-7; tentative D call: TRBD1 (5 bases). V gave up 4 bases and J gave up 2 bases, with 9 bases separating them. This CDR3 spans 13 amino acids. The CDR3 DNA sequence: TGTGCCAGCAGTTCCGCAGGGCCCTACGAGCAGTACTTC. Translating gives CASSSAGPYEQYF.